The 29 T cell receptor beta chains listed next were all sequenced from one sample in a study of blood T cell repertoires in COVID-19. Generated by immunoSEQ multiplex PCR, the TCRdb table keeps only in-frame clones and is missing some. Of some 260,000 clones listed, roughly 83% are singletons. Sequencing input: peripheral blood. These receptors came from an elderly man with acute or convalescent COVID-19.

This clone was seen a few times. The chain combines TRBV28 with TRBJ1-2; 7 nucleotides match TRBD1. The junction had 10 bases not matched to a gene; V was cut back by 1 base and J by 8 bases. In germline, CDR1 is MDHEN, CDR2 SYDVKM. The CDR3 consists of 15 residues. The CDR3 sequence: CASSLYYRDSWGYTF. CDR3 coding DNA: TGTGCCAGCAGTTTATACTACCGGGACAGCTGGGGCTACACCTTC.

CDR3 nucleotide sequence: TGTGCCAGCATGTGGAAAGCCGGGACTAAAGGGGGCTACACCTTC. It codes for CASMWKAGTKGGYTF. The rearrangement joins TRBV27 to TRBJ1-2, with a possible D match to TRBD1 (5 bases). Trimming shortened V by 7 bases and J by 8 bases, and 23 bases separated the two germline ends. This CDR3 is built from 15 residues. CDR1 MNHEY and CDR2 SMNVEV come from the germline V gene (reference sequence).

This rearrangement joins TRBV10-1 to TRBJ2-7; tentative D call: TRBD1 (6 bases). The CDR3 runs to 16 residues. Germline values: CDR1 WNHNN, CDR2 SYGVQD (reference sequence). Trimming removed 0 bases at V and 3 bases at J, with 15 bases between. The CDR3 bases are TGCGCCAGCAGTGAGTCGGGGGCAGGGGCCTACTACGAGCAGTACTTC. Translating it yields CASSESGAGAYYEQYF.

The gene calls are TRBV3-1 (or the pseudogene TRBV3-2) and TRBJ1-2, with unresolved D. V dropped 4 bases and J dropped 14 bases, with 17 bases sitting between them. The CDR3 consists of 12 residues. CDR1 is LGHDT, CDR2 YNNKEL, per germline (reference sequence). The CDR3 sequence: CASSRGGQRGTF. CDR3 DNA sequence: TGTGCCAGCAGCCGAGGAGGGCAGCGCGGGACCTTC.

V gene TRBV18 combines with J gene TRBJ2-1; 8 positions match TRBD2. Germline lookup yields CDR1 KGHSH and CDR2 LQKENI. This CDR3 has 16 amino acids. V gave up 3 bases and J gave up 3 bases; unmatched junction bases: 7. CDR3 sequence reads: CASSPQSGGLYNEQFF. In DNA, the CDR3 is TGTGCCAGCTCACCCCAGAGCGGGGGCCTCTACAATGAGCAGTTCTTC.

The rearrangement uses TRBV2 and TRBJ1-2; weak D call: TRBD1 (5 bases). There are 15 residues in the CDR3. In germline, CDR1 is SNHLY, CDR2 FYNNEI. Deletions cut 0 bases from V and 8 bases from J, with 16 bases between. The CDR3 DNA sequence: TGTGCCAGCAGTGAAGCTACCAGCCCAGGGCGAGGCTACACCTTC. It translates to CASSEATSPGRGYTF. Complete variable domain (other parts from reference TRBV2 and TRBJ1-2): EPEVTQTPSHQVTQMGQEVILRCVPISNHLYFYWYRQILGQKVEFLVSFYNNEISEKSEIFDDQFSVERPDGSNFTLKIRSTKLEDSAMYFCASSEATSPGRGYTFGSGTRLTVV.

This chain uses TRBV10-3 with TRBJ1-6; D is unresolved. This CDR3 contains 13 residues. Trimming cost V 4 bases and J 6 bases, with 7 bases left between them. In germline, CDR1 is ENHRY, CDR2 SYGVKD. CDR3 loop: CAISVSVNSPLHF. For the CDR3, the DNA is TGTGCCATCAGTGTTAGTGTTAATTCACCCCTCCACTTT.

The chain has TRBV5-4 and TRBJ2-7; 12 nucleotides line up with TRBD1. V lost 4 bases, J lost 3 bases, and 8 bases stayed unmatched. In germline, CDR1 is SGHNT, CDR2 YYREEE (reference sequence). This CDR3 is built from 16 residues. The CDR3 bases are TGTGCCAGCAGCGTCCGGGACAGGGGGCTGAGCTACGAGCAGTACTTC. Residues: CASSVRDRGLSYEQYF.

This clone appeared once. The chain links TRBV7-3 to TRBJ1-1; the D gene is possibly TRBD1 (6 bases). V shed 5 bases and J shed 1 base, with 11 bases lying between them. The CDR3 has 14 amino acids. The germline V gene encodes CDR1 SGHTA and CDR2 FQGTGA. The CDR3 region has the DNA TGTGCCAGCAGCCCAGGGGTAACGAACACTGAAGCTTTCTTT. Its translation is CASSPGVTNTEAFF. Full variable domain (remainder filled in from reference TRBV7-3 and TRBJ1-1): GAGVSQTPSNKVTEKGKYVELRCDPISGHTALYWYRQSLGQGPEFLIYFQGTGAADDSGLPNDRFFAVRPEGSVSTLKIQRTERGDSAVYLCASSPGVTNTEAFFGQGTRLTVV.

A few counts support this clone. The chain is built from TRBV4-1 and TRBJ1-6; TRBD1 is a possible D gene (6 bases). Germline CDR1 reads MGHRA; CDR2 reads YSYEKL. Trimming stripped 1 base from V and 6 bases from J, with 13 bases between. The CDR3 consists of 16 residues. The chain's CDR3 is CASSQGRGGGNSPLHF. DNA for the CDR3: TGCGCCAGCAGCCAAGGCCGAGGGGGTGGTAATTCACCCCTCCACTTT.

The V call is TRBV5-1, the J call TRBJ1-4; D possibly corresponds to TRBD1 (5 bases). V lost 0 bases to trimming and J lost 5 bases, with 11 bases between them. This CDR3 is 15 amino acids long. Germline CDR1 SGHRS, CDR2 YFSETQ. The CDR3 region has the DNA TGCGCCAGCAGCTTGGAGGGGCTTGGCAATGAAAAACTGTTTTTT. It translates to CASSLEGLGNEKLFF.

The chain carries TRBV4-1 and TRBJ2-1, with 7 bases matching TRBD2. The J segment lost 2 bases and the V segment lost 0 bases, leaving 13 bases of the junction unmatched. The CDR3 length is 19 residues. Germline V gene data show CDR1 as MGHRA and CDR2 as YSYEKL. The DNA of the CDR3 is TGCGCCAGCAGCCAAGATCCGTCCTCGGGGGGTGTAACCTACAATGAGCAGTTCTTC. Protein sequence: CASSQDPSSGGVTYNEQFF.

The genes are TRBV21-1 and TRBJ1-1; the table's D call of TRBD1 was not tested on the DNA. TRBV21-1 is classified as a pseudogene. This CDR3 is 16 amino acids long. The DNA of the CDR3 is TGTGCCAGCTCCAAGGGGCAGGGGGCGAGAAACACTGAAGCTTTCTTT. Amino acid sequence: CASSKGQGARNTEAFF.

The chain combines TRBV9 with TRBJ1-4, with TRBD1 matching 10 bases. The CDR3 contains 15 residues. V was pared by 0 bases and J by 8 bases, with 4 bases of the junction left unmatched. Germline V gene sequence: CDR1 SGDLS, CDR2 YYNGEE. The CDR3 is CASSVGGQGMEKLFF. CDR3 nucleotide sequence: TGTGCCAGCAGCGTAGGGGGACAGGGGATGGAAAAACTGTTTTTT.

This sequence joins TRBV6-5 and TRBJ2-3; D possibly corresponds to TRBD2 (5 bases). The ends were cut back, 7 bases at V and 0 bases at J, with 11 bases in the middle. The CDR3 sequence is 14 residues long. Germline V gene sequence: CDR1 MNHEY, CDR2 SVGAGI. The CDR3 region is CASTMTTSTDTQYF. The CDR3, as DNA: TGTGCCAGCACAATGACTACTAGCACAGATACGCAGTATTTT.

In its sample, this clone was seen once. This chain connects TRBV30 to TRBJ2-2; 7 positions agree with TRBD2. V dropped 5 bases and J dropped 0; count of bases not matched to a gene: 9. The CDR3 length is 16 residues. Germline-derived CDR1 and CDR2 are GTSNPN and SVGIG (reference sequence). The CDR3: CAWGTIAGSNTGELFF. The CDR3 nucleotides read TGTGCCTGGGGGACTATAGCGGGCTCGAACACCGGGGAGCTGTTTTTT.

This chain joins TRBV19 and TRBJ1-4; D uncertain. The CDR3 runs 15 residues. The V gene's germline CDR1 is LNHDA and CDR2 SQIVND (reference sequence). V lost 1 base, J lost 5 bases, and 11 bases lay in between. The CDR3 DNA follows: TGTGCCAGTAGTATAGCTCCGGGATCGAATGAAAAACTGTTTTTT. As protein: CASSIAPGSNEKLFF.

The V gene is TRBV2, the J gene TRBJ1-2; a possible D gene is TRBD1 (6 bases). Germline lookup yields CDR1 SNHLY and CDR2 FYNNEI. CDR3 length: 15 amino acids. V was trimmed by 6 bases and J by 2 bases, leaving 16 bases between them. The CDR3, as DNA: TGTGCCAGCAGAGAGTCAGGGGCCCCGAACTATGGCTACACCTTC. Amino acids: CASRESGAPNYGYTF.

The chain combines TRBV19 with TRBJ1-3; D gene ambiguous. The CDR3 totals 16 residues. Per the germline V gene, CDR1 is LNHDA and CDR2 is SQIVND (reference sequence). Trimming removed 9 bases at V and 0 bases at J, with 18 bases between. CDR3 coding DNA: TGTGCCAGCGCTTATGGACTCTCTTACTCTGGAAACACCATATATTTT. This sequence encodes CASAYGLSYSGNTIYF.

The chain combines TRBV11-2 with TRBJ2-1; 9 bases line up with TRBD2. CDR3 length: 16 amino acids. V was clipped by 2 bases and J by 9 bases; unmatched bases: 11. Germline CDR1 is SGHAT and CDR2 is FQNNGV. The CDR3 spells CASSLREAGGRVEQFF. DNA for the CDR3: TGTGCCAGCAGCTTAAGAGAAGCGGGGGGCCGTGTTGAGCAGTTCTTC.

The DNA of the CDR3 is TGTGCCAGCAGCCCCGGGGACAGGGGAAGGTATAGTCAGCCCCAGCATTTT. It yields the protein CASSPGDRGRYSQPQHF. The genes are TRBV7-6 and TRBJ1-5, with 10 bases fitting TRBD1. The J segment lost 6 bases and the V segment lost 5 bases, leaving 13 bases of the junction unmatched. CDR1 and CDR2 (germline): SGHVS, FNYEAQ. The CDR3 is made up of 17 amino acids.

The chain combines TRBV9 with TRBJ2-5; TRBD2 is a possible D gene (6 bases). V was cut by 4 bases and J by 2 bases, with 9 bases left in between. The CDR3 covers 13 residues. In germline, CDR1 is SGDLS, CDR2 YYNGEE. The CDR3 is CASSFGGQETQYF. CDR3 DNA: TGTGCCAGCAGCTTCGGGGGACAAGAGACCCAGTACTTC.

The V and J genes are TRBV5-6 and TRBJ1-3; weak D call: TRBD1 (5 bases). V was trimmed by 5 bases and J by 0 bases, leaving 15 bases between them. This CDR3 contains 16 residues. Germline V gene lookup returns CDR1 SGHDT and CDR2 YYEEEE. CDR3 in DNA: TGTGCCAGCAGAACACGACAGTTCTCCTCTGGAAACACCATATATTTT. This codes for CASRTRQFSSGNTIYF.

The chain combines TRBV12-3 or TRBV12-4 with TRBJ2-7; weak D call: TRBD1 (6 bases). The CDR3 contains 13 residues. The V and J ends lost 6 bases and 2 bases respectively, with 11 bases between them. CDR3 loop: CASRVTGAYEQYF. The CDR3 region has the DNA TGTGCCAGCAGGGTGACAGGAGCCTACGAGCAGTACTTC.

The rearrangement links TRBV3-1 (or the pseudogene TRBV3-2) to TRBJ1-4; D not certain. V dropped 1 base and J dropped 7 bases, with 10 bases sitting between them. In germline, CDR1 is LGHDT, CDR2 YNNKEL (reference sequence). The length of the CDR3 is 14 residues. The CDR3, as DNA: TGTGCCAGCAGCCAAGGGCTGAGAGGTGAAAAACTGTTTTTT. It specifies CASSQGLRGEKLFF.

The rearrangement joins TRBV24-1 to TRBJ1-2; 9 bases are shared with TRBD1. J lost 3 bases, V lost 9 bases, and 10 bases had no gene match. Germline CDR1 and CDR2: KGHDR and SFDVKD. This CDR3 comprises 15 residues. Written as DNA, the CDR3 is TGTGCCACCCAATCTCCGGGACAGGGCGACTATGGCTACACCTTC. The encoded protein is CATQSPGQGDYGYTF.

This clone appeared a single time. The chain couples TRBV18 to TRBJ2-7, with 9 nucleotides matching TRBD1. Trimming at V came to 5 bases and at J to 5 bases, leaving 13 bases not matched to a gene. This CDR3 has 16 amino acids. Germline V lookup: CDR1 KGHSH, CDR2 LQKENI. The CDR3 bases are TGTGCCAGCTCAGCTCTACCGGGACAGGGAGTCCACGAGCAGTACTTC. As protein: CASSALPGQGVHEQYF.

This chain joins TRBV18 and TRBJ1-2; D perhaps matches TRBD1 (5 bases). Trimming left V 3 bases short and J 4 bases short, with 15 bases between. CDR1 KGHSH and CDR2 LQKENI come from the germline V gene. The CDR3 runs to 15 residues. CDR3 nucleotide sequence: TGTGCCAGCTCACCGGGACTCCCACGGGGCTATGGCTACACCTTC. This codes for CASSPGLPRGYGYTF.

The V and J genes are TRBV24-1 and TRBJ2-3, with TRBD1 matching 8 bases. Germline V gene lookup returns CDR1 KGHDR and CDR2 SFDVKD. CDR3 length equals 16 residues. V gave up 8 bases and J gave up 0 bases; unmatched junction bases: 9. CDR3: CATTDSTGGSTDTQYF. The CDR3 DNA is TGTGCCACCACCGACTCCACAGGGGGTAGCACAGATACGCAGTATTTT.